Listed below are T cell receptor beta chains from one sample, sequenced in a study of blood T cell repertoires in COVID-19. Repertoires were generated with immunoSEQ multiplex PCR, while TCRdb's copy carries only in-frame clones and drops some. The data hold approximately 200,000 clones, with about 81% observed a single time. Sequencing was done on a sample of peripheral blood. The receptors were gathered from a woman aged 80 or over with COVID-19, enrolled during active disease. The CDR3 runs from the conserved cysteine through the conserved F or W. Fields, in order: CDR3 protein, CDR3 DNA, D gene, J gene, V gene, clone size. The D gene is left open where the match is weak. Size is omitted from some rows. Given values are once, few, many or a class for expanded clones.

CASSFLAGGRPNTGELFF,TGTGCCAGCAGTTTTCTAGCGGGAGGTCGGCCAAACACCGGGGAGCTGTTTTTT,TRBD2,TRBJ2-2,TRBV27,-
CSVGGRGDTEAFF,TGCAGCGTTGGTGGCAGGGGGGACACTGAAGCTTTCTTT,TRBD1,TRBJ1-1,TRBV29-1,-
CASSAPAGGITDTQYF,TGTGCCAGCAGTGCCCCGGCAGGGGGTATCACAGATACGCAGTATTTT,TRBD1,TRBJ2-3,TRBV28,-
CASSPPDTRSYEQYF,TGTGCCAGCTCACCACCCGACACCCGCTCCTACGAGCAGTACTTC,-,TRBJ2-7,TRBV18,-
CASSLANSYEQYF,TGTGCCAGCAGCCTAGCGAACTCCTACGAGCAGTACTTC,-,TRBJ2-7,TRBV12-3/TRBV12-4,-
CASSTQLAGSYNEQFF,TGTGCCAGTAGTACTCAACTAGCGGGCTCCTACAATGAGCAGTTCTTC,TRBD2,TRBJ2-1,TRBV19,-
CASSLDRDSRYGYTF,TGTGCCAGCAGCCTAGACCGGGACAGCCGCTATGGCTACACCTTC,TRBD1,TRBJ1-2,TRBV3-1/TRBV3-2,-
CASSAGGPSYNSPLHF,TGTGCCAGCAGTGCAGGGGGCCCATCCTATAATTCACCCCTCCACTTT,TRBD1,TRBJ1-6,TRBV2,-
CASSVEGMGTGELFF,TGTGCCAGCAGCGTAGAGGGGATGGGCACCGGGGAGCTGTTTTTT,-,TRBJ2-2,TRBV9,once
CASKGLALETQYF,TGTGCCAGCAAGGGACTAGCGTTGGAGACCCAGTACTTC,TRBD2,TRBJ2-5,TRBV6-5,-
CASSKRNRDGGNEQFF,TGTGCCAGCAGCAAAAGAAACAGGGACGGTGGCAATGAGCAGTTCTTC,-,TRBJ2-1,TRBV7-8,-
CAIRTGQGYGYTF,TGTGCCATCAGGACAGGGCAAGGCTATGGCTACACCTTC,TRBD1,TRBJ1-2,TRBV10-3,-
CASSIGTAQETQYF,TGTGCCAGTAGTATAGGTACAGCACAAGAGACCCAGTACTTC,-,TRBJ2-5,TRBV19,-
CASSPGHTLDEQYF,TGTGCCAGCAGTCCGGGACACACGCTTGATGAGCAGTACTTC,-,TRBJ2-7,TRBV28,-
CSARGSTEAFF,TGCAGTGCTCGGGGTAGCACTGAAGCTTTCTTT,-,TRBJ1-1,TRBV20-1,-
CASSSRGQGNTIYF,TGTGCCAGCAGCTCCCGAGGGCAGGGAAACACCATATATTTT,-,TRBJ1-3,TRBV5-5,-
CATSVGTDSRNTEAFF,TGTGCCACCAGTGTAGGGACAGACTCCCGGAACACTGAAGCTTTCTTT,TRBD1,TRBJ1-1,TRBV24-1,-
CASQSSGGETQYF,TGTGCCAGCCAAAGTTCGGGAGGGGAGACCCAGTACTTC,TRBD2,TRBJ2-5,TRBV2,many
CSVAAGFNTEAFF,TGCAGCGTTGCGGCAGGGTTCAATACTGAAGCTTTCTTT,-,TRBJ1-1,TRBV29-1,-
CASSPAGQGLYGYTF,TGTGCCAGCTCACCAGCGGGACAGGGACTCTATGGCTACACCTTC,TRBD1,TRBJ1-2,TRBV18,-
CASSIQGSNYGYTF,TGTGCCAGCAGTATACAGGGATCTAACTATGGCTACACCTTC,-,TRBJ1-2,TRBV27,few
CASSLVMGSSYEQYF,TGTGCCAGCAGCTTAGTTATGGGGAGCTCCTACGAGCAGTACTTC,-,TRBJ2-7,TRBV11-3,-
CASSQTTATNEKLFF,TGTGCCAGCAGTCAGACAACTGCAACTAATGAAAAACTGTTTTTT,-,TRBJ1-4,TRBV28,-
CAISESQGGNYGYTF,TGTGCCATCAGTGAGTCGCAGGGCGGTAACTATGGCTACACCTTC,-,TRBJ1-2,TRBV10-3,-
CASSLPSRGNQPQHF,TGTGCCAGCAGTTTACCCTCGAGGGGCAATCAGCCCCAGCATTTT,-,TRBJ1-5,TRBV28,few
CASSLAARANYGYTF,TGTGCCAGCAGCTTGGCCGCGAGGGCTAACTATGGCTACACCTTC,-,TRBJ1-2,TRBV5-4,-
CASSLGPGTENTEAFF,TGTGCCAGCAGCTTAGGACCGGGGACAGAGAACACTGAAGCTTTCTTT,TRBD1,TRBJ1-1,TRBV7-9,-
CASSLTSGRAGTQYF,TGTGCCAGTAGCCTTACTAGCGGGAGGGCCGGTACGCAGTATTTT,TRBD2,TRBJ2-3,TRBV19,-
CASSLWGDTEAFF,TGTGCCAGCAGCTTATGGGGGGACACTGAAGCTTTCTTT,-,TRBJ1-1,TRBV11-3,-
CASSLDGGTATDEQYF,TGCGCCAGCAGCTTGGATGGGGGCACAGCCACCGACGAGCAGTACTTC,-,TRBJ2-7,TRBV5-1,-
CASSYLDSPLHF,TGTGCCAGTAGTTACTTGGATTCACCCCTCCACTTT,-,TRBJ1-6,TRBV19,-
CASSGGQANIQYF,TGTGCCAGCAGTGGTGGACAGGCAAACATTCAGTACTTC,TRBD1,TRBJ2-4,TRBV2,-
CASSFLGGSSYNEQFF,TGTGCCAGCAGCTTCCTCGGGGGGAGCTCCTACAATGAGCAGTTCTTC,TRBD2,TRBJ2-1,TRBV7-6,once
CASSLGPGAAREKLFF,TGTGCCAGCAGTTTGGGGCCGGGAGCGGCAAGGGAAAAACTGTTTTTT,-,TRBJ1-4,TRBV27,-
CASRNLREQYF,TGTGCCAGCAGGAACCTTCGGGAGCAGTACTTC,-,TRBJ2-7,TRBV27,-
CASTRSLGNTEAFF,TGTGCCAGCACGAGGAGCCTAGGCAACACTGAAGCTTTCTTT,-,TRBJ1-1,TRBV6-5,once
CASQRTYEQYF,TGTGCCAGCCAGAGGACCTACGAGCAGTACTTC,-,TRBJ2-7,TRBV28,-